This T cell receptor (beta chain) was sequenced during a study of T cell responses to AZD1222 COVID-19 vaccine. This clone occurred once. Losses at the gene ends were 10 bases for V and 3 bases for J; bases not matched to a gene: 11. Germline lookup yields CDR1 SGHRS and CDR2 YFSETQ. This CDR3 region has 14 residues. Assay: immunoSEQ multiplex PCR; the TCRdb copy retains only in-frame clones and omits some. The data hold approximately 200,000 clones, with approximately 93% observed a single time. This sample comprised peripheral blood, obtained 28 days after the second AZD1222 dose. The rearrangement links TRBV5-1 to TRBJ2-3, with 7 bases lining up with TRBD2. The receptor comes from an adult who received the AZD1222 COVID-19 vaccine. CDR3 region: CASGEAGVTDTQYF. The CDR3 coding sequence is TGCGCCTCTGGGGAGGCGGGGGTAACAGATACGCAGTATTTT.